These 30 T cell receptor beta chains originate from one sample sequenced in a study of identical twins. TCRdb redid the calling of the 5' RACE reads with MiXCR, one entry per CDR3 protein. This repertoire shows 220,000 or so distinct CDR3 sequences, roughly 7% found once; its top ten account for approximately 3.6%. Another study also made use of these data, one on yellow fever vaccine responses in identical twins.

What was sequenced was memory (CD45RO+) T cells sorted from blood. These receptors originate from a woman aged 18-35 years in good health.

This clonotype has just a few counts. This chain links TRBV4-2 with TRBJ2-2; 10 nucleotides match TRBD2. The CDR3 spans 17 residues. CDR1 and CDR2 (germline): LGHNA, YNFKEQ. The ends lost 4 bases at V and 2 bases at J; junction bases unmatched: 7. CDR3 amino acids: CASSLVGTSANTGELFF. Written as DNA, the CDR3 is TGTGCCAGCAGCCTCGTTGGGACTAGCGCTAACACCGGGGAGCTGTTTTTT.

The chain couples TRBV7-9 to TRBJ2-6; 7 bases align to TRBD1. With V trimmed by 4 bases and J by 12 bases, 12 bases remained unmatched. In germline, CDR1 is SEHNR, CDR2 FQNEAQ (reference sequence). The CDR3 has 15 residues. CDR3 in DNA: TGTGCCAGCAGCTCTGGGGACAGCCTTATGCCCGTCCTGACTTTC. Amino acid sequence: CASSSGDSLMPVLTF.

This clonotype was observed a few times. Written as DNA, the CDR3 is TGCGCCAGCAGCTACGGGACAGGGTCATTGGATGGCTACACCTTC. Its translation is CASSYGTGSLDGYTF. The chain couples TRBV5-1 to TRBJ1-2, with 9 bases lining up with TRBD1. Per germline, CDR1 SGHRS and CDR2 YFSETQ. J lost 6 bases, V lost 3 bases, and 9 bases had no gene match. The CDR3 has 15 residues.

This clonotype showed up just a few times. The chain recombines TRBV5-4 with TRBJ2-1, with D possibly being TRBD2 (6 bases). V dropped 0 bases and J dropped 2 bases, with 12 bases sitting between them. Germline V gives CDR1 SGHNT, CDR2 YYREEE (reference sequence). The CDR3 contains 16 residues. CDR3 nucleotide sequence: TGTGCCAGCAGCTTGGTGCAGGGAGGAACCTACAATGAGCAGTTCTTC. It specifies CASSLVQGGTYNEQFF.

This clonotype was detected a few times. V gene TRBV29-1 combines with J gene TRBJ1-4; a weak D match, TRBD1 (5 bases). CDR3 size: 13 residues. With 5 bases removed from V and 7 bases from J, the gap between germline ends came to 14 bases. In germline, CDR1 is SQVTM, CDR2 ANQGSEA. In DNA form, the CDR3 reads TGCAGCGTTCACAAGGGGCTTGGTGAAAAACTGTTTTTT. It translates to CSVHKGLGEKLFF.

The rearrangement joins TRBV11-3 to TRBJ2-3; D might be TRBD1 (5 bases). The CDR3 totals 15 residues. Germline V gene lookup returns CDR1 SGHNT and CDR2 YENEEA. V lost 0 bases to trimming and J lost 1 base, with 8 bases between them. This chain's CDR3 is CASSLDTGRTDTQYF. For the CDR3, the DNA is TGTGCCAGCAGCTTAGATACAGGACGCACAGATACGCAGTATTTT. The full variable domain, completed using reference TRBV11-3 and TRBJ2-3, is EAGVVQSPRYKIIEKKQPVAFWCNPISGHNTLYWYLQNLGQGPELLIRYENEEAVDDSQLPKDRFSAERLKGVDSTLKIQPAELGDSAVYLCASSLDTGRTDTQYFGPGTRLTVL.

This clonotype was counted ten times or more. The chain joins TRBV7-6 to TRBJ1-6; D may be TRBD1 (6 bases). V was trimmed by 5 bases and J by 10 bases, leaving 15 bases between them. Germline CDR1 is SGHVS and CDR2 is FNYEAQ. The CDR3 totals 14 residues. In DNA form, the CDR3 reads TGTGCCAGCAGCCGTGAGGGGGTAGGATCACCCCTCCACTTT. Translating gives CASSREGVGSPLHF.

The CDR3 region is CASSENRDRGSYNEQFF. DNA of the CDR3: TGTGCCAGCAGCGAGAACCGAGACAGGGGCTCCTACAATGAGCAGTTCTTC. The chain combines TRBV11-2 with TRBJ2-1; 8 bases map to TRBD1. CDR3 length: 17 amino acids. From germline, CDR1 is SGHAT and CDR2 FQNNGV. Losses at the gene ends were 5 bases for V and 0 bases for J; bases not matched to a gene: 9.

This clonotype was recorded a few times. This rearrangement joins TRBV6-5 to TRBJ2-3; D is undetermined. CDR1 MNHEY and CDR2 SVGAGI come from the germline V gene. The V end was cut by 2 bases, the J end by 2 bases, with 8 bases between. CDR3 length equals 14 residues. CDR3 region: CASSYVANTDTQYF. The CDR3 bases are TGTGCCAGCAGTTACGTAGCTAACACAGATACGCAGTATTTT.

CDR3 nucleotides: TGTGCCAGTAGAACCACTGGGGTCGATGAGCAGTTCTTC. It is translated as CASRTTGVDEQFF. The chain joins TRBV19 to TRBJ2-1; D ambiguous. The germline gives CDR1 LNHDA, CDR2 SQIVND (reference sequence). This CDR3 comprises 13 residues. Trimming left V 6 bases short and J 8 bases short, with 14 bases between.

The chain links TRBV20-1 to TRBJ2-7, with 7 bases that match TRBD1. The germline CDR1 and CDR2 sequences are DFQATT and SNEGSKA (reference sequence). V gave up 1 base and J gave up 1 base; unmatched junction bases: 4. CDR3 size: 14 residues. CDR3 in DNA: TGCAGTGCTAGAGTGGGACAGACTTCCTACGAGCAGTACTTC. Its protein is CSARVGQTSYEQYF.

This clonotype was recorded a few times. The gene calls are TRBV6-2 or TRBV6-3 and TRBJ2-7, with D hard to call. Trimming cost V 5 bases and J 2 bases, with 25 bases left between them. There are 18 residues in the CDR3. Germline lookup yields CDR1 MNHEY and CDR2 SVGEGT. The CDR3, as DNA: TGTGCCAGCAGTCCCCTCAGGATGGTGGGTGACCCTCCCTACGAGCAGTACGTC. Protein sequence: CASSPLRMVGDPPYEQYV.

CDR3 DNA: TGTGCCAGCAGTGAAGCTGAGGGGTTCCTTCAGTACTTC. Amino acids: CASSEAEGFLQYF. The chain is built from TRBV6-1 and TRBJ2-4, with D perhaps assigned TRBD1 or TRBD2 (5 bases each). V was trimmed by 0 bases and J by 11 bases, leaving 11 bases between them. In germline, CDR1 is MNHNS, CDR2 SASEGT. This CDR3 comprises 13 residues.

This clonotype appeared a few times. The rearrangement joins TRBV5-1 to TRBJ2-5; D may be TRBD1 or TRBD2 (6 bases each). V was shortened by 4 bases and J by 10 bases, with 17 bases between the two germline ends. Germline CDR1 and CDR2: SGHRS and YFSETQ. The CDR3 length is 13 residues. The CDR3: CASSLGGQVDQYF. In DNA form, the CDR3 reads TGCGCCAGCAGCCTAGGGGGGCAGGTGGACCAGTACTTC. The full variable domain, in which reference TRBV5-1 and TRBJ2-5 provide the parts outside the CDR3, is KAGVTQTPRYLIKTRGQQVTLSCSPISGHRSVSWYQQTPGQGLQFLFEYFSETQRNKGNFPGRFSGRQFSNSRSEMNVSTLELGDSALYLCASSLGGQVDQYFGPGTRLLVL.

This clonotype was counted a few times. The chain couples TRBV3-1 to TRBJ2-1, with 10 bases that match TRBD2. Germline V gene lookup returns CDR1 LGHDT and CDR2 YNNKEL (reference sequence). J lost 1 base, V lost 0 bases, and 9 bases had no gene match. This CDR3 region has 19 residues. The DNA for the CDR3 is TGTGCCAGCAGCCAAGAGAACCTAGCGGGGGCCACATCCTACAATGAGCAGTTCTTC. It codes for CASSQENLAGATSYNEQFF.

This chain uses TRBV20-1 with TRBJ2-5; a weak D match, TRBD1 (5 bases). Germline V lookup: CDR1 DFQATT, CDR2 SNEGSKA (reference sequence). The CDR3 extends over 17 amino acids. The V gene lost 0 bases and the J gene lost 4 bases, with 21 bases spanning the gap. The CDR3 DNA reads as TGCAGTGCTAGAGATTTCCTCGATACCAAAAGGGGAGAGACCCAGTACTTC. Its translation: CSARDFLDTKRGETQYF.

This clonotype was counted at least ten times. This sequence joins TRBV5-6 and TRBJ2-1; D perhaps matches TRBD1 (6 bases). The germline gives CDR1 SGHDT, CDR2 YYEEEE. The CDR3 length is 15 residues. V dropped 0 bases and J dropped 6 bases, with 13 bases sitting between them. The CDR3 bases are TGTGCCAGCAGCTTGGCCGACAGGTTCGGCAATGAGCAGTTCTTC. It yields the protein CASSLADRFGNEQFF.

The sample holds many counts of this clonotype. The chain combines TRBV29-1 with TRBJ2-7; 9 nucleotides match TRBD2. Germline V gene lookup returns CDR1 SQVTM and CDR2 ANQGSEA. The CDR3 covers 14 residues. The junction had 9 bases not matched to a gene; V was cut back by 4 bases and J by 5 bases. As DNA, the CDR3 is TGCAGCGTTGTACGGCTAGCGGGAAACGACGAGCAGTACTTC. Protein: CSVVRLAGNDEQYF.

CDR3 bases: TGTGCCAGCAGCGATAACGGTGGCGGCTACACCTTC. The encoded protein is CASSDNGGGYTF. The genes are TRBV9 and TRBJ1-2; D remains ambiguous. In germline, CDR1 is SGDLS, CDR2 YYNGEE. V dropped 3 bases and J dropped 8 bases, with 11 bases sitting between them. CDR3 size: 12 residues.

This chain joins TRBV5-1 and TRBJ2-7, with D unresolved. Trimming shortened V by 7 bases and J by 2 bases, and 16 bases separated the two germline ends. Germline values: CDR1 SGHRS, CDR2 YFSETQ. This CDR3 region has 14 residues. The CDR3 reads CASPRCGRTYEQYV. The CDR3 DNA is TGCGCCAGCCCCCGGTGCGGCAGGACCTACGAGCAGTACGTC.

The chain recombines TRBV6-5 with TRBJ1-4; D is uncertain. The CDR3 totals 15 residues. Between the trimmed V and J ends, which lost 0 bases and 0 bases, there was a span of 5 bases. CDR1 MNHEY and CDR2 SVGAGI come from the germline V gene. CDR3 residues: CASSYSIATNEKLFF. The CDR3 DNA is TGTGCCAGCAGTTACTCGATTGCAACTAATGAAAAACTGTTTTTT.

The V gene is TRBV20-1, the J gene TRBJ2-2; 7 bases are a match to TRBD1. Germline CDR1 is DFQATT and CDR2 is SNEGSKA (reference sequence). CDR3 size: 14 residues. After removal of 5 bases from V and 2 bases from J, the junction contained 5 bases not matched to a gene. The CDR3 DNA follows: TGCAGTGCTTCCGGGACAGCTAACACCGGGGAGCTGTTTTTT. Its translation is CSASGTANTGELFF.

The gene calls are TRBV20-1 and TRBJ2-3; 8 positions agree with TRBD1. This CDR3 contains 13 residues. J gave up 4 bases and V 5 bases, and 5 bases lay outside the gene matches. Germline values: CDR1 DFQATT, CDR2 SNEGSKA (reference sequence). The CDR3: CSAHGQGPDTQYF. DNA of the CDR3: TGCAGTGCTCACGGACAGGGTCCAGATACGCAGTATTTT.

This clonotype was detected a few times. The chain combines TRBV18 with TRBJ2-5; D not certain. This CDR3 contains 11 residues. CDR1 is KGHSH, CDR2 LQKENI, per germline. V shed 2 bases and J shed 7 bases, with 5 bases lying between them. The CDR3 spells CASSPEGTQYF. The CDR3 DNA sequence: TGTGCCAGCTCACCAGAAGGGACCCAGTACTTC.

This clonotype has only a few counts. The chain joins TRBV20-1 to TRBJ2-3; 9 bases are shared with TRBD2. J lost 6 bases, V lost 0 bases, and 10 bases had no gene match. CDR1 is DFQATT, CDR2 SNEGSKA, per germline (reference sequence). The CDR3 length is 16 residues. CDR3: CSARDRAGGLADTQYF. CDR3 in DNA: TGCAGTGCTAGAGATAGGGCGGGGGGGTTGGCGGATACGCAGTATTTT.

This CDR3 is CASSLGQGANIQYF. The CDR3 DNA reads as TGTGCCAGCAGTTTAGGACAGGGTGCGAACATTCAGTACTTC. The chain recombines TRBV27 with TRBJ2-4; TRBD1 aligns across 8 bases. CDR3 length equals 14 residues. Germline CDR1 reads MNHEY; CDR2 reads SMNVEV (reference sequence). V dropped 2 bases and J dropped 7; count of bases not matched to a gene: 4.

This clonotype has ten or more counts. The V call is TRBV3-1, the J call TRBJ2-5, with 14 bases aligning to TRBD2. Germline values: CDR1 LGHDT, CDR2 YNNKEL (reference sequence). J gave up 2 bases and V 1 base, and 0 bases lay outside the gene matches. The CDR3 sequence is 16 residues long. The CDR3 region is CASSQGLAGGQETQYF. The CDR3 nucleotides read TGTGCCAGCAGCCAAGGACTAGCGGGGGGGCAAGAGACCCAGTACTTC.

The table lists this clonotype with a few counts. For the CDR3, the DNA is TGTGCCAGCACCTCTACTAGCGGGACCTACGAGCAGTACTTC. Amino acid sequence: CASTSTSGTYEQYF. The chain uses TRBV11-2 and TRBJ2-7, with TRBD2 matching over 10 bases. Germline V lookup: CDR1 SGHAT, CDR2 FQNNGV. The V gene end was trimmed by 7 bases and the J gene end by 2 bases; junction bases not matched to a gene: 5. The CDR3 spans 14 residues.

The gene calls are TRBV12-5 and TRBJ2-3, with no clear D. This CDR3 is built from 15 residues. Germline lookup yields CDR1 LGHNT and CDR2 FRNRAP. Trimming stripped 6 bases from V and 0 bases from J, with 13 bases between. The CDR3 DNA sequence: TGTGCTAGTGGAGCCCAGGCGTCTAGCACAGATACGCAGTATTTT. Translation gives CASGAQASSTDTQYF.

Only a few counts were recorded for this clonotype. The CDR3 bases are TGCAGCGCCCACGGGCCGGGGGAACGTAGTGGCTACACCTTC. Protein product: CSAHGPGERSGYTF. V and J are TRBV29-1 and TRBJ1-2, with D perhaps matching TRBD1 (5 bases). The CDR3 runs to 14 residues. CDR1 and CDR2 (germline): SQVTM, ANQGSEA. The ends were cut back, 7 bases at V and 7 bases at J, with 22 bases in the middle.